This T cell receptor beta chain originates from a study of T-cell memory formation after mild COVID-19 (dated by TCRdb to the early 2020s). Background on the whole study: TCR sequence clusters from the two donors were found to be largely donor specific. Longitudinal TCRalpha and TCRbeta repertoire sequencing tracked T-cell clones expanding and contracting after mild COVID-19 in a couple of donors. The cohort comprised two young, previously healthy adult volunteers, one female and one male.

Looking up the germline V gene yields CDR1 SGHTA and CDR2 FQGNSA. The V end loses 3 bases and the J end loses 5 bases, and a stretch of 10 bases separates them. The CDR3 measures 13 amino acids from cysteine to phenylalanine. Of all the DNA, just the CDR3 is kept, 39 bases in frame from base 1. For sequencing, an Illumina NovaSeq 6000 was employed. TCRalpha and TCRbeta cDNA libraries were built by 5'RACE with constant-segment primers, adding sample barcodes and unique molecular identifiers. Trizol reagent was used to extract RNA from every sample. Libraries were amplified in two PCR steps, with a second sample barcode and Illumina TruSeq adapters added in the second step. Sequencing of the libraries was done on an Illumina NovaSeq, producing 2 x 150 bp paired-end reads. Per the authors' processing: The reads were demultiplexed and collapsed into UMI-guided consensus sequences using migec v1.2.7. Using mixcr v2.1.11, UMI consensuses were aligned to TRA and TRB V and J templates and then assembled into clonotypes. Clonotypes were classified as expanded or contracted when called significant by both edgeR and NoisET, with noise models trained on biological replicates. For edgeR calls, the thresholds were a false discovery rate-adjusted p below 0.01 and a log2 fold-change of 1. PCA with hierarchical clustering of max-normalized trajectories of the 1000 most abundant clonotypes was used as exploratory dynamics analysis. Separately sequenced CD4+ and CD8+ repertoires were used to assign the CD4 or CD8 phenotype of responding clones. TCRdb's own reprocessing of the public reads used fastp at Q25 and MiXCR and kept productive beta chains. All rows with the same CDR3 protein become a single entry with the most common DNA and genes. These V and J calls are TCRdb output, not the study's own analysis. The sample table contains 300,000 to 400,000 distinct CDR3 sequences; only one count was recorded for under 30% of them. The ten largest make up roughly 12% of the sample.

This clonotype was detected a few times. The specificity of this receptor is unknown. The input lacks base qualities; no much larger clone sits a single base away. Ficoll-Paque density gradient centrifugation was used to isolate PBMCs. What the authors observed across the whole study: Contracting CD4+ clones turned up mainly in the CM and EM memory subsets, whereas EMRA was where CD8+ clones were enriched. The study included only a couple of mild cases, and larger cohorts that include severe cases with pre-infection samples were judged to be necessary. Clones that contracted from day 15 to 85 showed balanced CD4/CD8 phenotypes, whereas a second wave of clones that expanded from day 15 to 37 leaned towards CD4+. SARS-CoV-2 specificity was not confirmed for the second-wave clones peaking on day 37. Some responding clones were found in pre-infection memory, which suggests that pre-existing cross-reactive memory T cells took part in the SARS-CoV-2 response.

This clonotype was obtained from an adult woman who had mild COVID-19 (a few samples of this study predate the infection). The sample titles of this study are shuffled in the database, so cell type and time point are left out; the donor was told from shared clones. The chain is assembled from TRBV7-2 and TRBJ2-5, with the D gene too uncertain to name. The sample taken for sequencing was PBMCs or a T cell subset sorted from them (not recorded which). For the CDR3, the sequence is CASSLVLTETQYF. The sequenced DNA is TGTGCCAGCAGCTTGGTGTTAACCGAGACCCAGTACTTC.